This T cell receptor beta chain was found in a study of post-analysis software for immune sequencing data. Turning to the study itself: Included among the disease courses, which were recorded for the cohort, were relapsing-remitting, secondary progressive and progressive-relapsing multiple sclerosis. Findings and limits, study-wide: People with multiple sclerosis had a significantly lower normalized Chao1 diversity than controls did. Patients had higher frequencies than controls of four to six TRBV segments, including TRBV5-6, TRBV5-1 and TRBV20-1. By F measure, strong co-clustering occurred among samples prepared in the same batch.

Worth noting for this clonotype: The target antigen is unknown.

Unique molecular identifiers had been added to the TCR beta cDNA libraries. T cells numbering about 0.9 to 11 million yielded cDNA molecules that totaled about 500,000. TCRdb reprocessed the PCR reads with MiXCR, giving one entry per CDR3 protein. The table has hundreds of thousands of distinct CDR3 sequences, about 32% seen once. From germline, CDR1 is KGHSH and CDR2 LQKENI. The CDR3 runs 13 residues. The V end lost 2 bases, the J end lost 10 bases, and 12 bases lay between the germline ends. The rearrangement uses TRBV18 and TRBJ2-1; D is possibly TRBD1 or TRBD2 (6 bases each). The TCR originated in a girl aged 10 to 17 with multiple sclerosis. Material: blood. The CDR3 region is CASSPGGLGEQFF. The CDR3 DNA follows: TGTGCCAGCTCACCAGGGGGGCTGGGAGAGCAGTTCTTC.